These 28 T cell receptor beta chains originate from one sample sequenced in a study of blood T cell repertoires in COVID-19. TCRdb keeps only in-frame clones here, not all; method: immunoSEQ multiplex PCR. Among just over 300,000 clones listed, 70% to 90% were seen once. The sequencing sample was made of PBMCs or T cells enriched from blood (not recorded which). All receptors derive from a man aged 25-40 years who had recovered from COVID-19.

The chain employs TRBV5-5 and TRBJ2-7, with D hard to call. This CDR3 is 17 amino acids long. CDR1 and CDR2 (germline): SGHKS, YYEKEE (reference sequence). Trimming removed 1 base at V and 4 bases at J, with 21 bases between. CDR3 sequence: CASSLRPGTQKRYEQYF. Here the CDR3 DNA reads TGTGCCAGCAGCTTGAGGCCAGGTACTCAAAAACGGTACGAGCAGTACTTC.

This clone appeared once. The rearrangement joins TRBV7-9 to TRBJ1-6; possibly TRBD1 for D (6 bases). The CDR3 consists of 15 residues. Looked up from germline, CDR1 is SEHNR and CDR2 is FQNEAQ (reference sequence). Trimming stripped 5 bases from V and 6 bases from J, with 14 bases between. For the CDR3, the DNA is TGTGCCAGCAGCCCCGAGATAGGGGGTAATTCACCCCTCCACTTT. Translation gives CASSPEIGGNSPLHF.

The V and J genes are TRBV15 and TRBJ1-1; TRBD1 agrees at 7 bases. The J segment lost 9 bases and the V segment lost 2 bases, leaving 3 bases of the junction unmatched. Germline V CDR1 and CDR2: LNHNV, YYDKDF (reference sequence). This CDR3 contains 12 residues. In DNA form, the CDR3 reads TGTGCCACCAGCAGAACGACAGGGAAAGCTTTCTTT. This sequence encodes CATSRTTGKAFF.

The chain recombines TRBV3-1 (or the pseudogene TRBV3-2) with TRBJ1-5, with 8 bases identical to TRBD1. CDR1 is LGHDT, CDR2 YNNKEL, per germline (reference sequence). The CDR3 has 16 amino acids. The V segment lost 2 bases and the J segment 4 bases; nucleotides outside the gene matches: 7. The CDR3 DNA sequence: TGTGCCAGCAGCCAAACCGGGACAGGCAGAAATCAGCCCCAGCATTTT. It translates to CASSQTGTGRNQPQHF.

The J gene is TRBJ2-3, the V gene TRBV5-4, with 11 bases aligning to TRBD2. The V segment lost 4 bases and the J segment 5 bases; nucleotides outside the gene matches: 6. The CDR3 totals 15 residues. CDR1 is SGHNT and CDR2 is YYREEE in the germline V gene (reference sequence). The CDR3 sequence is CASSRGLAEVDTQYF. As DNA, the CDR3 is TGTGCCAGCAGCCGGGGACTAGCGGAAGTAGATACGCAGTATTTT.

The chain combines TRBV6-4 with TRBJ1-1, with a weak D call TRBD1 (5 bases). Germline lookup yields CDR1 MRHNA and CDR2 SNTAGT. The CDR3 runs to 14 residues. The ends were cut back, 0 bases at V and 4 bases at J, with 9 bases in the middle. This chain's CDR3 is CASSDSGQGTEAFF. The CDR3 coding sequence is TGTGCCAGCAGTGACTCGGGGCAGGGCACTGAAGCTTTCTTT.

The chain employs TRBV10-1 and TRBJ1-3, with a weak D call TRBD1 (5 bases). Looked up from germline, CDR1 is WNHNN and CDR2 is SYGVQD (reference sequence). V was pared by 11 bases and J by 0 bases, with 23 bases between. This CDR3 region has 17 residues. In DNA form, the CDR3 reads TGCGCCGACCCAGTAGGCCCGGGGGTTAACTCTGGAAACACCATATATTTT. Protein product: CADPVGPGVNSGNTIYF.

This clone came up once. The chain uses TRBV10-1 and TRBJ2-2; D is uncertain. The germline CDR1 and CDR2 sequences are WNHNN and SYGVQD (reference sequence). This CDR3 is 14 amino acids long. The V and J ends lost 0 bases and 6 bases respectively, with 8 bases between them. The CDR3 nucleotides are TGCGCCAGCAGTGAGTCGATCCTAGCCGGGGAGCTGTTTTTT. It specifies CASSESILAGELFF.

The V and J genes are TRBV19 and TRBJ2-5; TRBD1 might be the D (6 bases). CDR3 length: 14 residues. V lost 6 bases to trimming and J lost 1 base, with 12 bases between them. The germline CDR1 and CDR2 sequences are LNHDA and SQIVND (reference sequence). The CDR3 DNA reads as TGTGCCAGTAGCCGAACGGACAGCCAAGAGACCCAGTACTTC. This sequence encodes CASSRTDSQETQYF.

This chain joins TRBV5-1 and TRBJ1-2; 12 bases align to TRBD1. The CDR3 has 15 residues. Germline V gives CDR1 SGHRS, CDR2 YFSETQ. Losses at the gene ends were 4 bases for V and 6 bases for J; bases not matched to a gene: 7. Here the CDR3 DNA reads TGCGCCAGCAGCCGGGGACAGGGGGCTCAGGATGGCTACACCTTC. Protein product: CASSRGQGAQDGYTF.

This clone was picked up a small number of times. V gene TRBV30 combines with J gene TRBJ2-7; TRBD1 agrees at 8 bases. Per the germline V gene, CDR1 is GTSNPN and CDR2 is SVGIG (reference sequence). V shed 0 bases and J 9 bases; nucleotides not matched to a gene: 13. This CDR3 has 15 residues. CDR3 sequence reads: CAWSVGPGGASRQYF. CDR3 bases: TGTGCCTGGAGTGTAGGCCCAGGGGGCGCTTCCAGGCAGTACTTC.

In this sample, this clone turned up once. The chain employs TRBV5-1 and TRBJ2-5; D possibly corresponds to TRBD2 (6 bases). Germline-derived CDR1 and CDR2 are SGHRS and YFSETQ. The CDR3 covers 14 residues. The ends were cut back, 0 bases at V and 2 bases at J, with 8 bases in the middle. In DNA, the CDR3 is TGCGCCAGCAGCTTGGTGGGACTGCAAGAGACCCAGTACTTC. As protein: CASSLVGLQETQYF.

V usage is TRBV24-1 and J usage is TRBJ2-5; 9 nucleotides align to TRBD1. The CDR3 consists of 15 residues. Germline trimming cut 6 bases from V and 3 bases from J; bases unmatched to any gene: 7. Germline V gives CDR1 KGHDR, CDR2 SFDVKD. This chain's CDR3 is CATSPGQGREETQYF. CDR3 nucleotide sequence: TGTGCCACCAGTCCGGGACAGGGTCGGGAAGAGACCCAGTACTTC.

The V gene is TRBV6-1, the J gene TRBJ1-5; TRBD1 might be the D (5 bases). This CDR3 spans 14 amino acids. Germline CDR1 and CDR2: MNHNS and SASEGT. V lost 3 bases and J lost 6, with 12 bases in between. The DNA of the CDR3 is TGTGCCAGCAGTGATGTGGGGCAGGTTCAGCCCCAGCATTTT. It codes for CASSDVGQVQPQHF.

The chain combines TRBV23-1 with TRBJ2-7; TRBD1 agrees at 7 bases. TRBV23-1 is marked as an open reading frame, function uncertain. CDR3 length equals 19 residues. V lost 0 bases to trimming and J lost 7 bases; unmatched junction nucleotides: 21. CDR3 in amino acids: CASSQSKAGGRQGLWEQYF. CDR3 nucleotides: TGCGCCAGCAGTCAATCGAAGGCAGGGGGAAGACAGGGTCTATGGGAGCAGTACTTC.

The rearrangement joins TRBV30 to TRBJ1-3; tentatively, D is TRBD1 (5 bases). With 1 base removed from V and 0 bases from J, the gap between germline ends came to 13 bases. Germline assignment: CDR1 GTSNPN and CDR2 SVGIG (reference sequence). The CDR3 has 16 amino acids. The CDR3 region has the DNA TGTGCCTGGAGTGGGGGGGTAATAGGCTCTGGAAACACCATATATTTT. It codes for CAWSGGVIGSGNTIYF.

This chain connects TRBV19 to TRBJ1-5; TRBD1 matches 7 bases. Trimming took 5 bases from V and 0 from J; bases not matched to a gene: 13. CDR1 and CDR2 from the germline V gene are LNHDA and SQIVND (reference sequence). The CDR3 covers 18 residues. This CDR3 reads CASSRPTGTVDSNQPQHF. Here the CDR3 DNA reads TGTGCCAGTAGTCGACCTACCGGGACAGTAGATAGCAATCAGCCCCAGCATTTT.

V usage is TRBV19 and J usage is TRBJ2-3; tentative D call: TRBD1 (5 bases). Germline V CDR1 and CDR2: LNHDA, SQIVND (reference sequence). The CDR3 has 14 residues. V was shortened by 7 bases and J by 1 base, with 12 bases between the two germline ends. As DNA, the CDR3 is TGTGCCAGTAAGGGGTATAGGGGCACAGATACGCAGTATTTT. Its translation: CASKGYRGTDTQYF.

CDR3 protein: CASSWDEGGIEQYF. In DNA, the CDR3 is TGTGCCAGCAGCTGGGACGAGGGGGGGATCGAGCAGTACTTC. V and J are TRBV5-5 and TRBJ2-7; D might be TRBD2 (7 bases). The CDR3 sequence is 14 residues long. Per germline, CDR1 SGHKS and CDR2 YYEKEE (reference sequence). V lost 3 bases, J lost 6 bases, and 16 bases lay in between.

Points on this clone: Other DNA sequences in the same sample also yield this CDR3. V gene TRBV3-1 (or the pseudogene TRBV3-2) combines with J gene TRBJ1-2; TRBD1 agrees at 8 bases. J lost 8 bases, V lost 4 bases, and 6 bases had no gene match. The CDR3 consists of 13 residues. The V gene's germline CDR1 is LGHDT and CDR2 YNNKEL (reference sequence). The CDR3 region is CASSPGQGGGYTF. The CDR3 region has the DNA TGTGCCAGCAGCCCTGGACAGGGTGGGGGCTACACCTTC.

A remark on this clone: Its ends do not fully match the called genes, so a read error is possible. The J gene is TRBJ2-5, the V gene TRBV7-7; 11 nucleotides line up with TRBD1. Germline values: CDR1 SSHAT, CDR2 FNYEAQ (reference sequence). The CDR3 consists of 16 residues. This CDR3 reads CASSSGTGGSQETQYF. The CDR3 region has the DNA TGTGCTAGCAGCTCAGGGACAGGGGGTTCTCAGGAGACCCAGTACTTC.

The V call is TRBV4-3, the J call TRBJ1-4, with 8 bases that match TRBD1. The ends lost 4 bases at V and 2 bases at J; junction bases unmatched: 0. Germline V gives CDR1 LGHNA, CDR2 YSLEER. The CDR3 spans 14 residues. The CDR3 spells CASSRQGTNEKLFF. CDR3 DNA: TGCGCCAGCAGCCGACAGGGGACTAATGAAAAACTGTTTTTT.

The chain has TRBV7-2 and TRBJ2-3; 14 bases agree with TRBD2. The V and J ends lost 1 base and 2 bases, in that order; junction bases with no gene match: 8. The CDR3 has 19 residues. Per the germline V gene, CDR1 is SGHTA and CDR2 is FQGNSA. CDR3 region: CASSLGTSGGYGVTDTQYF. DNA of the CDR3: TGTGCCAGCAGCTTAGGGACTAGCGGGGGGTATGGGGTCACAGATACGCAGTATTTT.

The chain uses TRBV6-1 and TRBJ1-5; no reliable D call. Germline V CDR1 and CDR2: MNHNS, SASEGT. The V and J ends lost 1 base and 0 bases respectively, with 7 bases between them. This CDR3 region has 15 residues. In DNA, the CDR3 is TGTGCCAGCAGTGAAGGCGGGTATAGCAATCAGCCCCAGCATTTT. Translation gives CASSEGGYSNQPQHF.

The genes are TRBV13 and TRBJ1-6, with 7 bases identical to TRBD1. V trimming: 5 bases; J trimming: 5 bases; junction bases outside the gene matches: 6. The CDR3 loop spans 15 amino acids. The germline gives CDR1 PRHDT, CDR2 FYEKMQ (reference sequence). The CDR3: CASSRIDRDNSPLHF. In nucleotides, the CDR3 is TGTGCCAGCAGCCGTATTGACAGGGATAATTCACCCCTCCACTTT.

A few counts support this clone. The chain is built from TRBV24-1 and TRBJ2-2; 10 nucleotides align to TRBD2. The trim removed 5 bases at V and 7 bases at J, leaving 9 bases unmatched. Germline-derived CDR1 and CDR2 are KGHDR and SFDVKD. The CDR3 consists of 16 residues. The chain's CDR3 is CATSAPLAGAGGELFF. CDR3 sequence (DNA): TGTGCCACCAGTGCACCCCTAGCGGGGGCGGGCGGGGAGCTGTTTTTT.

This sequence joins TRBV5-1 and TRBJ1-2; 9 nucleotides align to TRBD1. The germline gives CDR1 SGHRS, CDR2 YFSETQ. V gave up 4 bases and J gave up 3 bases; unmatched junction bases: 7. The CDR3 is made up of 15 amino acids. CDR3 DNA: TGCGCCAGCAGCGCCGGACAGGGGAGCTACTATGGCTACACCTTC. This sequence encodes CASSAGQGSYYGYTF.

V and J are TRBV9 and TRBJ2-5; no firm D call. Germline CDR1 reads SGDLS; CDR2 reads YYNGEE. The CDR3 covers 14 residues. Trimming left V 3 bases short and J 1 base short, with 10 bases between. The CDR3 DNA is TGTGCCAGCAGCGAGGCGGCCGGCCAAGAGACCCAGTACTTC. This encodes CASSEAAGQETQYF.